There are many counts of the clone carrying this T cell receptor beta chain. Antigen specificity is unknown. Germline V lookup: CDR1 DFQATT, CDR2 SNEGSKA (reference sequence). The length of the CDR3 is 14 residues. J lost 8 bases, V lost 3 bases, and 10 bases had no gene match. Stable Graves' hyperthyroidism denoted no ophthalmopathy progression over 18 months. Criteria for exclusion of patients were uncontrolled infection, other autoimmune disease, pregnancy or lactation. Isolation of PBMCs was performed on about 10 ml fresh peripheral blood. Template material for amplifying TCR beta CDR3 regions consisted of RNA transcripts. RT-PCR in the first round (using the HTBI primer set) targeted the TCR CDR3. TCRdb redid the calling of the multiplex PCR reads with MiXCR, one entry per CDR3 protein. Among about 300,000 distinct CDR3 sequences listed, around a sixth were seen once. These data originate in a study of T cells in Graves' hyperthyroidism and ophthalmopathy. Study observations and caveats: Among clonotypes expanded in thyroid above 0.001, most were also found in blood.

The TCR was taken from a young man with Graves' hyperthyroidism. Sequencing input: blood. J is TRBJ2-1 and V is TRBV20-1, with 7 bases aligning to TRBD2. CDR3 region: CSASPGGTVDEQFF. CDR3 in DNA: TGCAGTGCTAGTCCCGGGGGGACGGTGGATGAGCAGTTCTTC.